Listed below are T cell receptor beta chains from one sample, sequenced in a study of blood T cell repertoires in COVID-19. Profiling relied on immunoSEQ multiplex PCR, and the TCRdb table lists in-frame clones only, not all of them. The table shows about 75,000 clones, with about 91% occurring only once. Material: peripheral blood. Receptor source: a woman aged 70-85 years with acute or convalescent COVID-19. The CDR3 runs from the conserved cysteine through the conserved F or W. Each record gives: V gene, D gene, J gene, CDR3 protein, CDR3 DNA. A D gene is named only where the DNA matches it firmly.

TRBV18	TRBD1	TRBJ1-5	CASSRDRYQPQHF	TGTGCCAGCTCACGGGACAGATATCAGCCCCAGCATTTT
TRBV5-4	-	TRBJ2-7	CASSPAEPEYEQYF	TGTGCCAGCAGCCCCGCGGAGCCGGAGTACGAGCAGTACTTC
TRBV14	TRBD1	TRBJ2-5	CASSHLQGAPQYF	TGTGCCAGCAGCCATTTACAGGGGGCCCCCCAGTACTTC
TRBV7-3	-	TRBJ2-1	CASSWGGNNEQFF	TGTGCCAGCAGCTGGGGCGGTAACAATGAGCAGTTCTTC
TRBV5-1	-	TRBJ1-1	CASSLAPIFGDTEAFF	TGCGCCAGCAGCTTGGCACCGATTTTCGGGGACACTGAAGCTTTCTTT
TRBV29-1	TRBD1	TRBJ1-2	CSVWTGHGYTF	TGCAGCGTTTGGACAGGCCATGGCTACACCTTC
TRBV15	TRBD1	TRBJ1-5	CATSREQGGSQPQHF	TGTGCCACCAGCAGAGAACAGGGGGGCTCTCAGCCCCAGCATTTT
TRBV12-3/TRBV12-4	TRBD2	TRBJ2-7	CASTSSGYYEQYF	TGTGCCAGCACCTCTAGCGGCTACTACGAGCAGTACTTC
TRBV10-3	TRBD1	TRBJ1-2	CAISETGGMDGYTF	TGTGCCATCAGTGAGACAGGGGGCATGGATGGCTACACCTTC
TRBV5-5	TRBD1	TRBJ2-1	CASSLLGTGGNEQFF	TGTGCCAGCAGCTTGTTGGGGACAGGGGGGAATGAGCAGTTCTTC
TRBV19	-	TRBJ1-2	CASSITRSTKDYGYTF	TGTGCCAGTAGTATAACCAGGTCTACGAAAGACTATGGCTACACCTTC
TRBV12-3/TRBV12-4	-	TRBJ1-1	CASREQGNAFF	TGTGCCAGCAGAGAGCAGGGGAACGCTTTCTTT
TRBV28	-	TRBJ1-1	CASSLLGVNTEAFF	TGTGCCAGCAGTTTATTAGGGGTTAACACTGAAGCTTTCTTT
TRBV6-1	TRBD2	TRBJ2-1	CASSDPTSGSSYNEQFF	TGTGCCAGCAGTGATCCGACTAGCGGGAGCTCCTACAATGAGCAGTTCTTC
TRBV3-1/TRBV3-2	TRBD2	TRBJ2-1	CASSRTSDEQFF	TGTGCCAGCAGCCGAACTAGCGATGAGCAGTTCTTC
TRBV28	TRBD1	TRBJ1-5	CASSPNRGLSNQPQHF	TGTGCCAGCAGCCCTAACAGGGGGCTGAGCAATCAGCCCCAGCATTTT
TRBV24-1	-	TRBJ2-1	CATSDLRVGNEQFF	TGTGCCACCAGTGATCTCAGGGTGGGGAATGAGCAGTTCTTC
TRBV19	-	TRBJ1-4	CASSIFRGKDEKLFF	TGTGCCAGTAGTATTTTCAGGGGAAAGGATGAAAAACTGTTTTTT
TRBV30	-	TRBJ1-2	CAWSGLGLYYGYTF	TGTGCCTGGAGTGGCCTAGGACTGTACTATGGCTACACCTTC
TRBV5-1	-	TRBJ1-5	CASSPDSAGQPQHF	TGCGCCAGCAGCCCAGACTCCGCGGGTCAGCCCCAGCATTTT
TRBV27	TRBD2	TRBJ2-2	CASSPGLAAGELFF	TGTGCCAGCAGTCCTGGACTAGCGGCCGGGGAGCTGTTTTTT
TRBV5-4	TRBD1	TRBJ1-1	CASSFNPQGYTEAFF	TGTGCCAGCAGCTTTAACCCACAGGGGTACACTGAAGCTTTCTTT
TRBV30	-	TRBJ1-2	CAWSVRDTRNYGYTF	TGTGCCTGGAGTGTAAGGGACACTAGGAACTATGGCTACACCTTC
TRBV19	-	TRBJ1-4	CASSNNGLPEKLFF	TGTGCCAGTAGTAATAACGGACTGCCCGAAAAACTGTTTTTT
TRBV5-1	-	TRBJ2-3	CASSVAESGGTDTQYF	TGCGCCAGCAGCGTAGCAGAGTCCGGGGGCACAGATACGCAGTATTTT
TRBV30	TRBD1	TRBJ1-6	CAWSVGQGLLPLHF	TGTGCCTGGAGTGTTGGACAGGGACTGCTGCCCCTCCACTTT
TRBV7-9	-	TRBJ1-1	CASSKQVEAFF	TGTGCCAGCAGCAAACAGGTTGAAGCTTTCTTT
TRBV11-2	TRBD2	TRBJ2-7	CASRGGWSGGSYEQYF	TGTGCCAGCAGGGGCGGGTGGAGCGGGGGCTCCTACGAGCAGTACTTC